This TCR beta chain is from a study of PD-L1 blockade in urothelial cancer. Study-wide context: Of prior chemotherapy regimens, patients had received between 0 and 3. Researchers looked at the blood 3 weeks (second dose) and 6 weeks after treatment began.

Indicated time point: pretreatment peripheral blood. Whole-study results and caveats: More expansion of tumor-associated blood clones, seen at 3 weeks, marked durable-benefit patients.

Here immunoSEQ multiplex PCR was the method, and the copy in TCRdb shows in-frame clones only, minus some. This table holds roughly 120,000 clones, 65% to 85% found once. After removal of 4 bases from V and 2 bases from J, the junction contained 5 bases not matched to a gene. Per the germline V gene, CDR1 is SGHTA and CDR2 is FQGTGA. The CDR3 loop spans 15 amino acids. On this clone itself: Its antigen is as yet unknown.

The sequenced sample was PBMCs, obtained around atezolizumab (anti-PD-L1) treatment. This chain joins TRBV7-3 and TRBJ2-4; 7 nucleotides align to TRBD1. The receptor's source is a middle-aged man with urothelial cancer. In nucleotides, the CDR3 is TGTGCCAGCAGCTCATCAGGGGGTTCCAAAAACATTCAGTACTTC. Its translation is CASSSSGGSKNIQYF.